This T cell receptor (beta chain) derives from a study of T cells expressing NK-cell markers. Whole-study results and caveats: The CD3+CD56-NKG2C+ fraction of a handful of donors was also led by these clonotypes.

As for this clonotype: Its antigen is unidentified.

In germline, CDR1 is DFQATT, CDR2 SNEGSKA (reference sequence). This CDR3 is built from 15 residues. TCRdb reprocessed the 5' RACE reads and stores each CDR3 protein as one record, lacking DNA. This sample's table has about 380,000 distinct CDR3 sequences. J is TRBJ1-2 and V is TRBV20-1; no DNA is available, so the TRBD1 call from TCRdb remains unchecked. Sequences were obtained from blood T cells: a sorted CD56 or NKG2C T cell subset, CD4+ or CD8+ T cells, or bulk PBMC T cells (not recorded which). The receptor was derived from a man aged 18-69 years in good health. The CDR3 reads CSAPYAQGPGYGYTF.